This entry is about one T cell receptor beta chain. Its antigen is unidentified. CDR3 length: 14 amino acids. The V gene's germline CDR1 is DFQATT and CDR2 SNEGSKA (reference sequence). V lost 1 base and J 6 bases, leaving 16 bases between the germline ends. The sample is drawn from a study of T-cell memory formation after mild COVID-19. Study outcomes and limitations: A balance of CD4 and CD8 characterized clones contracting day 15 to 85, whereas later expanders leaned CD4+.

MiXCR was run by TCRdb on the 5' RACE reads, yielding one entry per CDR3 protein. The repertoire includes more than 400,000 distinct CDR3 sequences, roughly 20% of them detected once, and 10% to 15% sits in the top ten. This receptor was taken from an adult woman who had mild COVID-19 (a few samples of this study predate the infection). Cell type and time point are not known. V is TRBV20-1 and J is TRBJ2-7; possibly TRBD2 for D (6 bases). Sequencing input: PBMCs or a T cell subset sorted from them (not recorded which). CDR3 DNA sequence: TGCAGTGCTAGAGGCGGGACCGGGGGTTTCGAGCAGTACTTC. Translating it yields CSARGGTGGFEQYF.